This entry features one TCR beta chain sequence. This CDR3 is 16 amino acids long. V lost 1 base to trimming and J lost 2 bases; unmatched junction nucleotides: 3. Germline values: CDR1 SGDLS, CDR2 YYNGEE. These data come from a study of blood T cell repertoires in COVID-19. About the study: COVID-19 samples collected from the United States, Italy and Spain covered acute and convalescent phases.

Sequencing used immunoSEQ multiplex PCR; TCRdb keeps in-frame clones, though not all of them. The sample contains about 120,000 clones, 80% to 90% of which appear only once. The chain joins TRBV9 to TRBJ2-2; 9 bases map to TRBD2. The sequence came from a human donor in a cohort sampled during active COVID-19. The sequenced sample consisted of peripheral blood. This chain's CDR3 is CASSVRLAVNTGELFF. CDR3 in DNA: TGTGCCAGCAGCGTAAGACTAGCGGTTAACACCGGGGAGCTGTTTTTT.